This TCR beta chain stems from a study of cytomegalovirus exposure and HLA in healthy donors. Study-wide findings and caveats: Fewer than 20,000 TCR beta sequences were associated with HLA alleles at 0.05 false discovery rate in a later analysis. Cytomegalovirus association was assigned to about 150 TCR beta chains.

Donors counted as nominally healthy when sampled, yet unrecorded immune exposures were likely. As for this clone: Its specificity is not known.

The PCR made use of 60 Vbeta and 13 Jbeta primers. Original data processing: Later reanalysis found 70 million to 95 million unique TCR beta chains, roughly 10 million of them shared. Using immunoSEQ multiplex PCR, the repertoire was profiled, and TCRdb retains in-frame clones only, with some absent. The D gene and trimming were derived from the DNA, and the V and J assignments and clone size from that table. The repertoire holds 130,000 to 150,000 clones, with around 85% as singletons. In germline, CDR1 is SGHTA, CDR2 FQGNSA. The CDR3 spans 13 residues. V was clipped by 1 base and J by 3 bases, with 7 bases between them.

The TCR originated in a woman aged 45-65 years in good health and CMV-seropositive. V gene TRBV7-2 combines with J gene TRBJ2-7; D unclear. Sequenced sample: PBMCs. The DNA for the CDR3 is TGTGCCAGCAGCTTAGGCATAGACTACGAGCAGTACTTC. This gives the protein CASSLGIDYEQYF.